Each of the 20 T cell receptor beta chains below was sequenced from the same sample in a study of post-analysis software for immune sequencing data. Study-wide results and limits: Higher frequency in patients than in controls was seen for about five TRBV segments, with TRBV5-6, TRBV5-1 and TRBV20-1 among them.

These receptors' targets are unknown. Unique molecular identifiers were present in the TCR beta cDNA libraries. Each CDR3 protein is one row after TCRdb ran MiXCR on the PCR reads. The sample has 750,000 to 950,000 distinct CDR3 sequences, 53% seen once. The sequencing sample was made of blood. These receptors were taken from a girl under 18 with multiple sclerosis.

This sequence joins TRBV10-3 and TRBJ2-5; the D gene is possibly TRBD1 (6 bases). The length of the CDR3 is 13 residues. Germline assignment: CDR1 ENHRY and CDR2 SYGVKD. V was trimmed by 6 bases and J by 11 bases, leaving 19 bases between them. The CDR3 loop reads CAIRKQGLGEQYF. DNA of the CDR3: TGTGCCATCAGAAAACAGGGTCTAGGGGAGCAGTACTTC.

This chain joins TRBV20-1 and TRBJ2-1; D uncertain. V was clipped by 0 bases and J by 8 bases, with 5 bases between them. The CDR3 totals 11 residues. In germline, CDR1 is DFQATT, CDR2 SNEGSKA (reference sequence). CDR3 DNA sequence: TGCAGTGCTAGAGATCTCCATGAGCAGTTCTTC. It encodes CSARDLHEQFF.

This clonotype was counted a single time. CDR3 region: CASSPRIITEAFF. CDR3 nucleotide sequence: TGTGCCAGCAGCCCCCGAATAATCACTGAAGCTTTCTTT. This chain connects TRBV7-2 to TRBJ1-1; D remains ambiguous. Trimming cost V 5 bases and J 4 bases, with 11 bases left between them. The CDR3 totals 13 residues. Germline CDR1 and CDR2: SGHTA and FQGNSA. Full variable domain (missing parts from reference TRBV7-2 and TRBJ1-1): GAGVSQSPSNKVTEKGKDVELRCDPISGHTALYWYRQSLGQGLEFLIYFQGNSAPDKSGLPSDRFSAERTGGSVSTLTIQRTQQEDSAVYLCASSPRIITEAFFGQGTRLTVV.

The CDR3 region has the DNA TGTGCCAGCAGGGGACAGGGACAATCCTACGAGCAGTACTTC. Translating gives CASRGQGQSYEQYF. This chain links TRBV6-4 with TRBJ2-7, with 9 nucleotides matching TRBD1. Trimming cost V 6 bases and J 1 base; bases outside gene matches: 4. This CDR3 contains 14 residues. The germline CDR1 and CDR2 sequences are MRHNA and SNTAGT.

The chain recombines TRBV7-9 with TRBJ1-5; tentatively, D is TRBD1 (6 bases). The germline V gene has CDR1 SEHNR and CDR2 FQNEAQ (reference sequence). V was shortened by 5 bases and J by 1 base, with 9 bases between the two germline ends. This CDR3 comprises 14 residues. The CDR3 reads CASSVGTSNQPQHF. CDR3 DNA: TGTGCCAGCAGCGTCGGGACAAGCAATCAGCCCCAGCATTTT.

The chain combines TRBV12-3 or TRBV12-4 with TRBJ1-5, with D unresolved. V gave up 1 base and J gave up 1 base, with 11 bases separating them. The CDR3 extends over 16 amino acids. The CDR3 region is CASSLGAKASNQPQHF. The CDR3 DNA is TGTGCCAGCAGTTTAGGGGCTAAGGCCAGCAATCAGCCCCAGCATTTT.

This clonotype has a single count. The chain uses TRBV7-6 and TRBJ2-1, with D possibly being TRBD1 (5 bases). The CDR3 is 17 residues long. Germline CDR1 reads SGHVS; CDR2 reads FNYEAQ. Trimming removed 1 base at V and 0 bases at J, with 13 bases between. The chain's CDR3 is CASSLGLGASSYNEQFF. In nucleotides, the CDR3 is TGTGCCAGCAGCTTAGGGCTAGGGGCGAGCTCCTACAATGAGCAGTTCTTC.

The chain uses TRBV20-1 and TRBJ2-3, with D uncertain. Germline CDR1 and CDR2: DFQATT and SNEGSKA (reference sequence). The CDR3 has 14 residues. The V and J ends lost 0 bases and 0 bases respectively, with 7 bases between them. CDR3: CSARESLSTDTQYF. The CDR3 DNA reads TGCAGTGCTAGAGAATCACTAAGCACAGATACGCAGTATTTT.

This clonotype has more than one count but fewer than ten. The chain has TRBV12-3 or TRBV12-4 and TRBJ2-4; D not certain. Between the trimmed V and J ends, which lost 6 bases and 7 bases, there was a span of 16 bases. The CDR3 is 14 amino acids. The DNA for the CDR3 is TGTGCCAGCAGCGGAATGACCCCGTTTAACATTCAGTACTTC. This translates into CASSGMTPFNIQYF.

The V gene is TRBV5-1, the J gene TRBJ2-3, with D maybe TRBD2 (6 bases). The CDR3 is 13 residues long. The germline gives CDR1 SGHRS, CDR2 YFSETQ. The V and J ends lost 4 bases and 2 bases respectively, with 8 bases between them. The CDR3 loop reads CASSRGTTDTQYF. CDR3 DNA: TGCGCCAGCAGCCGGGGGACCACAGATACGCAGTATTTT.

The table lists this clonotype with a few counts. The V and J genes are TRBV5-6 and TRBJ2-3; 8 bases align to TRBD1. The CDR3 runs to 15 residues. The germline V gene has CDR1 SGHDT and CDR2 YYEEEE. Unmatched junction bases numbered 8, after V lost 4 bases and J lost 4 bases. CDR3 sequence (DNA): TGTGCCAGCAGCATCCGGACAGGGATTTCAGATACGCAGTATTTT. As protein: CASSIRTGISDTQYF.

This clonotype was counted at least ten times. The CDR3 reads CASRGESIQYF. The CDR3 DNA reads TGTGCCAGCAGAGGTGAAAGCATTCAGTACTTC. This rearrangement joins TRBV5-8 to TRBJ2-4; D not certain. Between the trimmed V and J ends, which lost 5 bases and 9 bases, there was a span of 9 bases. The CDR3 is 11 amino acids. The germline V gene has CDR1 SGHTS and CDR2 YDEGEE.

This chain uses TRBV5-1 with TRBJ2-5, with D perhaps being TRBD1 or TRBD2 (5 bases each). The CDR3 consists of 14 residues. Germline values: CDR1 SGHRS, CDR2 YFSETQ. V was pared by 6 bases and J by 6 bases, with 18 bases between. The CDR3 DNA reads as TGCGCCAGCACCATAGGGGACCCCCAGAAGACCCAGTACTTC. This codes for CASTIGDPQKTQYF.

V is TRBV20-1 and J is TRBJ2-3, with 11 bases fitting TRBD1. Germline V gene data show CDR1 as DFQATT and CDR2 as SNEGSKA (reference sequence). The CDR3 has 14 residues. The ends lost 3 bases at V and 1 base at J; junction bases unmatched: 0. The CDR3 coding sequence is TGCAGTGCTAGGGGACAGGGGGGCACAGATACGCAGTATTTT. Its protein is CSARGQGGTDTQYF.

This clonotype was detected a few times. For the CDR3, the DNA is TGTGCCAGCAGTGACGGGGGGGCTCCCAATGAGCAGTTCTTC. This sequence encodes CASSDGGAPNEQFF. The V call is TRBV6-4, the J call TRBJ2-1, with a possible D match to TRBD2 (7 bases). The V gene lost 2 bases and the J gene lost 6 bases, with 11 bases spanning the gap. This CDR3 has 14 residues. Per the germline V gene, CDR1 is MRHNA and CDR2 is SNTAGT.

V usage is TRBV12-3 or TRBV12-4 and J usage is TRBJ1-2; unclear D gene. This CDR3 comprises 13 residues. Trimming pared 2 bases from V and 3 bases from J, leaving 7 bases between. The CDR3 protein is CASSLKADYGYTF. CDR3 nucleotides: TGTGCCAGCAGTTTAAAGGCAGACTATGGCTACACCTTC.

The chain uses TRBV15 and TRBJ1-2; D gene uncertain. This CDR3 contains 14 residues. In germline, CDR1 is LNHNV, CDR2 YYDKDF (reference sequence). V lost 5 bases and J lost 0, with 10 bases in between. The CDR3 loop reads CATSPGVANYGYTF. Written as DNA, the CDR3 is TGTGCCACCAGCCCGGGAGTTGCTAACTATGGCTACACCTTC.

The chain is built from TRBV20-1 and TRBJ1-2, with D possibly being TRBD1 (5 bases). This CDR3 is 12 amino acids long. Germline values: CDR1 DFQATT, CDR2 SNEGSKA (reference sequence). In DNA form, the CDR3 reads TGCGGATTGGGGCAGGGCTCCCCCTACTACACCTTC. It encodes CGLGQGSPYYTF.

In this sample, this clonotype turned up a few times. This chain joins TRBV29-1 and TRBJ2-7; tentative D call: TRBD1 (6 bases). The CDR3 length is 15 residues. Per the germline V gene, CDR1 is SQVTM and CDR2 is ANQGSEA. V was shortened by 0 bases and J by 4 bases, with 16 bases between the two germline ends. The CDR3 here is CSVEDRGARGYEQYF. The CDR3, as DNA: TGCAGCGTTGAAGATCGTGGGGCCAGGGGTTACGAGCAGTACTTC.

V gene TRBV7-3 combines with J gene TRBJ1-5; D call uncertain. CDR3 length: 13 amino acids. Germline V gives CDR1 SGHTA, CDR2 FQGTGA. Trimming removed 1 base at V and 7 bases at J, with 8 bases between. The CDR3 sequence: CASSLMSGQPQHF. In DNA form, the CDR3 reads TGTGCCAGCAGCTTAATGTCGGGCCAGCCCCAGCATTTT.